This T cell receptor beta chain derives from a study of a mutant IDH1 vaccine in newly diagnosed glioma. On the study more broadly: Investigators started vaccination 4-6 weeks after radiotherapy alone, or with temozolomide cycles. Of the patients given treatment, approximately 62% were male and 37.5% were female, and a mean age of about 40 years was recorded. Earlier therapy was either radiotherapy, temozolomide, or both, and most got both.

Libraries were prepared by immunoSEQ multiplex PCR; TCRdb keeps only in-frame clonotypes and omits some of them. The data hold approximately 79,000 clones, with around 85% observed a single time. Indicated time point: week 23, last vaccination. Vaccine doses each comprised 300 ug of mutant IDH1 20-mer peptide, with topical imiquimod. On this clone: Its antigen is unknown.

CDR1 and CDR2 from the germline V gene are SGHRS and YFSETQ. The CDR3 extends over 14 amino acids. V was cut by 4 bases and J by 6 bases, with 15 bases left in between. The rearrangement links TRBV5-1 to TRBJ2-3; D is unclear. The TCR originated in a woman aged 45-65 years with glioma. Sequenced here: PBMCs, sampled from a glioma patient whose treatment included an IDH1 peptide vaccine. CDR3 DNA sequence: TGCGCCAGCAGCCTCCGCGCTAGATCTGATACGCAGTATTTT. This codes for CASSLRARSDTQYF.